The 14 T cell receptor beta chains listed next were all sequenced from one sample in a study of PD-1 blockade in mismatch repair-deficient tumors. Method: immunoSEQ multiplex PCR; TCRdb's copy keeps in-frame clones and lacks some. This repertoire shows about 22,000 clones, about four fifths found once; its top ten account for roughly 18%. Sequencing was performed on peripheral blood, taken 2 weeks after starting pembrolizumab. The receptors come from an adult with mismatch repair-deficient cancer.

V and J are TRBV7-6 and TRBJ2-3, with 10 positions matching TRBD2. The CDR3 covers 15 residues. Trimming took 5 bases from V and 9 from J; bases not matched to a gene: 11. In germline, CDR1 is SGHVS, CDR2 FNYEAQ. The CDR3 sequence is CASSPSSGGTKTQYF. The CDR3 nucleotides are TGTGCCAGCAGCCCGTCTAGCGGGGGCACTAAGACGCAGTATTTT.

V gene TRBV2 combines with J gene TRBJ2-5; D possibly corresponds to TRBD2 (5 bases). V lost 1 base and J 6 bases, leaving 12 bases between the germline ends. CDR3 size: 14 residues. Germline CDR1 SNHLY, CDR2 FYNNEI. CDR3 residues: CASSEGLEVKTQYF. The CDR3 DNA follows: TGTGCCAGCAGTGAAGGACTGGAGGTGAAGACCCAGTACTTC.

This chain links TRBV5-4 with TRBJ2-1, with 8 bases matching TRBD2. The CDR3 length is 13 residues. Trimming cost V 5 bases and J 7 bases; bases outside gene matches: 5. Germline values: CDR1 SGHNT, CDR2 YYREEE (reference sequence). The CDR3 reads CASSPGGGNEQFF. The CDR3 nucleotides are TGTGCCAGCAGTCCGGGCGGGGGGAATGAGCAGTTCTTC.

The rearrangement links TRBV30 to TRBJ1-2, with D unclear. The germline gives CDR1 GTSNPN, CDR2 SVGIG (reference sequence). The ends were cut back, 2 bases at V and 4 bases at J, with 26 bases in the middle. The CDR3 contains 18 residues. The DNA for the CDR3 is TGTGCCTGGAGTCCCTCGGGGATAAGTTCCCTAGGAGGCTATGGCTACACCTTC. It yields the protein CAWSPSGISSLGGYGYTF.

The chain uses TRBV6-6 and TRBJ2-2; D not certain. The CDR3 spans 13 residues. V lost 5 bases and J 4 bases, leaving 8 bases between the germline ends. The germline V gene has CDR1 MNHNY and CDR2 SVGAGI (reference sequence). The CDR3 reads CASSPYSTGELFF. CDR3 in DNA: TGTGCCAGCAGTCCCTACAGCACCGGGGAGCTGTTTTTT.

The J gene is TRBJ1-4, the V gene TRBV7-9; the D gene is possibly TRBD1 (6 bases). Germline V gene lookup returns CDR1 SEHNR and CDR2 FQNEAQ (reference sequence). The CDR3 is made up of 16 amino acids. Trimming took 3 bases from V and 6 from J, leaving 17 bases between them. CDR3 region: CASSFEGGSTDEKLFF. For the CDR3, the DNA is TGTGCCAGCAGCTTTGAAGGGGGGAGTACGGATGAAAAACTGTTTTTT.

The chain recombines TRBV5-6 with TRBJ2-5; D perhaps matches TRBD1 (6 bases). The CDR3 has 15 residues. Per the germline V gene, CDR1 is SGHDT and CDR2 is YYEEEE. V lost 4 bases and J 5 bases, leaving 18 bases between the germline ends. CDR3 residues: CASSRNRVVGETQYF. CDR3 nucleotides: TGTGCCAGCAGCAGGAACAGGGTAGTTGGTGAGACCCAGTACTTC.

This clone appeared once. J is TRBJ1-2 and V is TRBV28, with TRBD1 matching 7 bases. V shed 6 bases, J shed 7 bases, and the junction held 14 bases outside the gene matches. The germline gives CDR1 MDHEN, CDR2 SYDVKM. CDR3 length: 15 amino acids. In DNA, the CDR3 is TGTGCCAGCAGATCCAAGGGAAGGGGGCGAGGTGGCTACACCTTC. Translation: CASRSKGRGRGGYTF.

V gene TRBV5-6 combines with J gene TRBJ2-1; 10 nucleotides match TRBD2. The CDR3 totals 18 residues. The germline V gene has CDR1 SGHDT and CDR2 YYEEEE. J gave up 5 bases and V 1 base, and 12 bases lay outside the gene matches. For the CDR3, the DNA is TGTGCCAGCAGCTTGCTACTAGCGGGATATGGGTTCGACAATGAGCAGTTCTTC. It yields the protein CASSLLLAGYGFDNEQFF.

This clone was seen a single time. The gene calls are TRBV28 and TRBJ2-1, with 9 bases matching TRBD2. Germline lookup yields CDR1 MDHEN and CDR2 SYDVKM. This CDR3 spans 16 amino acids. V lost 4 bases, J lost 8 bases, and 12 bases stayed unmatched. The chain's CDR3 is CASSYPGLANRDEQFF. The CDR3 nucleotides are TGTGCCAGCAGTTATCCGGGACTAGCAAACCGCGATGAGCAGTTCTTC. The full variable domain, rest sourced from reference TRBV28 and TRBJ2-1, is DVKVTQSSRYLVKRTGEKVFLECVQDMDHENMFWYRQDPGLGLRLIYFSYDVKMKEKGDIPEGYSVSREKKERFSLILESASTNQTSMYLCASSYPGLANRDEQFFGPGTRLTVL.

The rearrangement links TRBV6-1 to TRBJ1-5; D remains unclear. The CDR3 spans 13 residues. Germline V CDR1 and CDR2: MNHNS, SASEGT. The ends were cut back, 3 bases at V and 3 bases at J, with 6 bases in the middle. The CDR3: CASSDLINQPQHF. The CDR3 DNA reads TGTGCCAGCAGTGACTTAATCAATCAGCCCCAGCATTTT.

The rearrangement joins TRBV13 to TRBJ1-1; D remains unclear. CDR1 is PRHDT and CDR2 is FYEKMQ in the germline V gene (reference sequence). The CDR3 is made up of 15 amino acids. V lost 2 bases to trimming and J lost 4 bases, with 14 bases between them. The CDR3 coding sequence is TGTGCCAGCAGCTTATCCCGCGGCGTCGGCACTGAAGCTTTCTTT. Encoded protein: CASSLSRGVGTEAFF.

The DNA for the CDR3 is TGTGCCAGTAGTCCCGGACTAGCAGACTACAATGAGCAGTTCTTC. It codes for CASSPGLADYNEQFF. The chain links TRBV19 to TRBJ2-1, with 8 bases identical to TRBD2. The germline V gene encodes CDR1 LNHDA and CDR2 SQIVND (reference sequence). The CDR3 runs 15 residues. V trimming: 5 bases; J trimming: 3 bases; junction bases outside the gene matches: 6.

The sample holds one count of this clone. This rearrangement joins TRBV28 to TRBJ2-2, with 8 bases identical to TRBD2. CDR1 is MDHEN and CDR2 is SYDVKM in the germline V gene. The CDR3 extends over 16 amino acids. The V and J ends lost 2 bases and 4 bases, in that order; junction bases with no gene match: 6. In nucleotides, the CDR3 is TGTGCCAGCAGTTTAGCTGGGGCGGGAGGCACCGGGGAGCTGTTTTTT. Amino acids: CASSLAGAGGTGELFF.